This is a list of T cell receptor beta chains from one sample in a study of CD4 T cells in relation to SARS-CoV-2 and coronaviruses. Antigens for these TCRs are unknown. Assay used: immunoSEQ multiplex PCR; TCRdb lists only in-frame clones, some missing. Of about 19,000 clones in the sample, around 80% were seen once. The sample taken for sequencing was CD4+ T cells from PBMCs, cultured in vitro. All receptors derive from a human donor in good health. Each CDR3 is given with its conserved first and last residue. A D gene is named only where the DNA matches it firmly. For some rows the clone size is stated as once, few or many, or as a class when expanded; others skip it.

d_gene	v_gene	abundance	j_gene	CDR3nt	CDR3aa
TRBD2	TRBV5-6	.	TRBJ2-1	TGTGCCAGCAGCTTTGTACGGCAGTTGGGGGGGATTTACAATGAGCAGTTCTTC	CASSFVRQLGGIYNEQFF
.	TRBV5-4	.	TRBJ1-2	TGTGCCAGCAGCTTCGACAGGCTGGGAGGCTACACCTTC	CASSFDRLGGYTF
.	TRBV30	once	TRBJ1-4	TGTGCCTGGAGTACGATAAAGGAAAAACTGTTTTTT	CAWSTIKEKLFF
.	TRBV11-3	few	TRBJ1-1	TGTGCCAGCAGCTTAGATTTGAACACTGAAGCTTTCTTT	CASSLDLNTEAFF
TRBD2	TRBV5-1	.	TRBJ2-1	TGCGCCAGCAGCGCGCCCGGGACTAGCTCATACAATGAGCAGTTCTTC	CASSAPGTSSYNEQFF
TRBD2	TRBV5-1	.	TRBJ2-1	TGCGCCAGCAGCATGCTATTAGCGGGGAATAACAATGAGCAGTTCTTC	CASSMLLAGNNNEQFF
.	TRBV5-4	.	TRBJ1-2	TGTGCCAGCAGCGCCCAGACTAACTATGGCTACACCTTC	CASSAQTNYGYTF
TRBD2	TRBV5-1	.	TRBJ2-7	TGCGCCAGCAGCCCCGGGGATAGCGGGCTTAGGGAGCAGTACTTC	CASSPGDSGLREQYF
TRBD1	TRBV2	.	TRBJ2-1	TGTGCCAGCAGTGGGGACAGCTCCTACAATGAGCAGTTCTTC	CASSGDSSYNEQFF
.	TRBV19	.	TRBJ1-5	TGTGCCAGTTCCCAAATGAGGGACAGCAATCAGCCCCAGCATTTT	CASSQMRDSNQPQHF
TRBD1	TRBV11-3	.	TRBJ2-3	TGTGCCAGCAGCCCGCGACCAAACAGGGGGGATACGCAGTATTTT	CASSPRPNRGDTQYF
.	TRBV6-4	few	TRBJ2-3	TGTGCCAGCAGTTGGACTATCGAGACAGATACGCAGTATTTT	CASSWTIETDTQYF
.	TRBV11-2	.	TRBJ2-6	TGTGCCAGTTCGGTCGGGGGCCCAGGGGCCAACGTCCTGACTTTC	CASSVGGPGANVLTF
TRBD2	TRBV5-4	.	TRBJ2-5	TGTGCCAGCAGCTCCTACGGACTAGCCGGAGAGACCCAGTACTTC	CASSSYGLAGETQYF
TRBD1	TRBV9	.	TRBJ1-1	TGTGCCAGCAGCCCCGTCGACAGGGGGGGCACTGAAGCTTTCTTT	CASSPVDRGGTEAFF
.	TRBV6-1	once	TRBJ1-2	TGTGCCAGCAGTGAGTTCGGGCAGGGGCCCCACTATGGCTACACCTTC	CASSEFGQGPHYGYTF
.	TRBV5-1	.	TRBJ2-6	TGCGCCAGCAGCTTGGAAGTGAGTTTGTCTGGGGCCAACGTCCTGACTTTC	CASSLEVSLSGANVLTF
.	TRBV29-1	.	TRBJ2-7	TGCAGCGTCGGTGGAGACAGCTCCTACGAGCAGTACTTC	CSVGGDSSYEQYF
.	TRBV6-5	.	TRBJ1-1	TGTGCCAGCAATCTGGCGGGGGCGGGCACTGAAGCTTTCTTT	CASNLAGAGTEAFF
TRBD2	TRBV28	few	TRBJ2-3	TGTGCCAGCAGTGAGGGACTAGCAACAGATACGCAGTATTTT	CASSEGLATDTQYF
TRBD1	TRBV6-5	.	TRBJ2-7	TGTGCCAGCAGAGGGGACAGACGTTCCTACGAGCAGTACTTC	CASRGDRRSYEQYF
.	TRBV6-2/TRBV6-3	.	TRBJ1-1	TGTGCCAGCAGTTACTTGGGGTTCCGGATGAACACTGAAGCTTTCTTT	CASSYLGFRMNTEAFF
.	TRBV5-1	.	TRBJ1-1	TGCGCCAGCAGCCCTCGGACAGATACGAACACTGAAGCTTTCTTT	CASSPRTDTNTEAFF
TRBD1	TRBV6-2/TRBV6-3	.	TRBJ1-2	TGTGCCAGCAGTTCGCAACAGGGGAGAGGTGGCTACACCTTC	CASSSQQGRGGYTF
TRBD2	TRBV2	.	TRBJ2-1	TGTGCCAGCAGGGGTACCGGGACTAGCTTCTACAATGAGCAGTTCTTC	CASRGTGTSFYNEQFF
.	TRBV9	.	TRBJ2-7	TGTGCCAGCAGCGTAGCTCTGGCAGGCGGGCTCTACGAGCAGTACTTC	CASSVALAGGLYEQYF
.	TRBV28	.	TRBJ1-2	TGTGCCAGCAGTTATAGTGGCGGACGAAGATATGGCTACACCTTC	CASSYSGGRRYGYTF
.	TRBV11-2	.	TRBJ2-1	TGTGCCAGCAGCTTAGCGGGGACCAACAATGAGCAGTTCTTC	CASSLAGTNNEQFF
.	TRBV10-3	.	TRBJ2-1	TGTGCCAGCCTCGATAACAATGAGCAGTTCTTC	CASLDNNEQFF
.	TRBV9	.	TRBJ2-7	TGTGCCAGCAGCGTAGGCGCAGGGGAGGGTCGCGAGCAGTACTTC	CASSVGAGEGREQYF
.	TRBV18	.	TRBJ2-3	TGTGCCAGCTCAATCCGTTACACAGATACGCAGTATTTT	CASSIRYTDTQYF
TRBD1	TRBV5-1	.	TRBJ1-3	TGCGCCAGCAGCTTGGATACAGGGGCCGGAAACACCATATATTTT	CASSLDTGAGNTIYF
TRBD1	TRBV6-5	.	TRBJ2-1	TGTGCCACCACCGGACAGGGGAACAATGAGCAGTTCTTC	CATTGQGNNEQFF
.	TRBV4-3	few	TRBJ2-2	TGCGCCAGCAGCCAAAGCCGGGACACCTCAACCGGGGAGCTGTTTTTT	CASSQSRDTSTGELFF
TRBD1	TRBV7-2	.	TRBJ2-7	TGTGCCAGCAGACCAGGGGGCGCGTCCTACGAGCAGTACTTC	CASRPGGASYEQYF
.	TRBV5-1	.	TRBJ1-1	TGCGCCAGCAGCTTGGATTGGGGGGCGGACACTGAAGCTTTCTTT	CASSLDWGADTEAFF
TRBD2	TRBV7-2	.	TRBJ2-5	TGTGCCAGCAGCCCAAGCGGGGGACCCCAAGAGACCCAGTACTTC	CASSPSGGPQETQYF
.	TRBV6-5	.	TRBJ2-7	TGTGCCAGCAAGAGAAACAGGGAGGGGATCTACGAGCAGTACTTC	CASKRNREGIYEQYF
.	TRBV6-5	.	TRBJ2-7	TGTGCCAGCAGCTTACTAGCCAGCTCCTACGAGCAGTACTTC	CASSLLASSYEQYF
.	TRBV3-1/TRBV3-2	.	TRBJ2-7	TGTGCCAGCAGCCAAGACCGGGCATCACCTCATCGCGAGCAGTACTTC	CASSQDRASPHREQYF
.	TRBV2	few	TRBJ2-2	TGTGCCAGCAGTGACCTCGGGAGTGGGGTCGGGGAGCTGTTTTTT	CASSDLGSGVGELFF
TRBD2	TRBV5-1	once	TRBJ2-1	TGCGCCAGCAGCACCCCTCGGACTAGCGACTACAATGAGCAGTTCTTC	CASSTPRTSDYNEQFF
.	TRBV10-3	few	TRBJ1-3	TGTGCCATCAGTGAGTCGGGGGGCCTAGGAAACACCATATATTTT	CAISESGGLGNTIYF
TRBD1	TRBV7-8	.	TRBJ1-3	TGTGCCAGCAGCACTTACAGGGGAGCCTCTGGAAACACCATATATTTT	CASSTYRGASGNTIYF
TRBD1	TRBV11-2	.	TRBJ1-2	TGTGCCAGCAGCTCATTAAGGACAGGGGCGTTAGCTAACTATGGCTACACCTTC	CASSSLRTGALANYGYTF
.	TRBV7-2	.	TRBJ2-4	TGTGCCAGCACCCGCAGACCGGGCCGGGGGACAAACATTCAGTACTTC	CASTRRPGRGTNIQYF
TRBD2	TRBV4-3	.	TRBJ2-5	TGCGCCAGCAGCCAAGAGGGACTAGCGGGGGGGCCGGGAGAGACCCAGTACTTC	CASSQEGLAGGPGETQYF
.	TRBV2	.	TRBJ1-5	TGTGCCAGCAGTTGGACTGAAAGCTATCAGCCCCAGCATTTT	CASSWTESYQPQHF
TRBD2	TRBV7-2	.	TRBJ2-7	TGTGCCAGCAGCTTCGGCGGGAGCTCCTACGAGCAGTACTTC	CASSFGGSSYEQYF
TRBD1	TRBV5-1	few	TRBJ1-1	TGCGCCAGCAGGTGGACAGGGGGGGACACTGAAGCTTTCTTT	CASRWTGGDTEAFF
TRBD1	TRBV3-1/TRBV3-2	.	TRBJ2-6	TGTGCCAGCAGCCCTGGACAGGGGGACTCTGGGGCCAACGTCCTGACTTTC	CASSPGQGDSGANVLTF
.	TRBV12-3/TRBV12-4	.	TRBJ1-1	TGTGCCAGCAGTTTAATCTGGGAAGCTTTCTTT	CASSLIWEAFF
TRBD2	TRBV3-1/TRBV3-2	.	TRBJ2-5	TGTGCCAGCAGCCAAAATGCAGCGGGGGACCAAGAGACCCAGTACTTC	CASSQNAAGDQETQYF
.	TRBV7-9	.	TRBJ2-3	TGTGCCAGCAGCGTAACCCTTGGGGGTAGGGAGGATACGCAGTATTTT	CASSVTLGGREDTQYF